The entry that follows covers one T cell receptor beta chain sequence. Its antigen is still unknown. Study findings and constraints: Greatest tumor Treg TCR overlap was with tumor naive CD4+ cells.

Tregs were sorted as CD4+CD25+CD127-/low cells. Full-length variable regions came from constant-region reverse primers plus semi-nested Nested Universal Primer A PCR. From the 5' RACE reads, TCRdb called clonotypes with MiXCR, one entry per CDR3 protein. The profile shows under 45,000 distinct CDR3 sequences, about 20% of them singletons. The source is a female donor with breast cancer. Sample: Tregs sorted from blood.

Here the CDR3 reads CSARARQGVRPRQETQYF. CDR3 coding DNA: TGCAGTGCTAGGGCTCGACAGGGAGTGAGGCCAAGACAAGAGACCCAGTACTTC. This chain connects TRBV20-1 to TRBJ2-5; 7 nucleotides line up with TRBD1. CDR1 and CDR2 from the germline V gene are DFQATT and SNEGSKA (reference sequence). The CDR3 is made up of 18 amino acids. Trimming cost V 3 bases and J 2 bases; bases outside gene matches: 18.